Below, one TCR beta chain is given with its context. As yet, its antigen is unknown. This record belongs to a study of shared clonotypes between healthy human individuals. Naive CD8 cells were CD45RO-negative, positively selected for CCR7, excluding terminally differentiated effector memory CD45RA+ cells. Findings and limits, study-wide: Naive CD4 clonotypes overlapped across a handful of donors at approximately 5%. Represented diversity, genetic and exposure-history alike, was limited by few donors. Memory subsets generally showed smaller estimated richness than naive subsets did. Against clonotypes common to all four donors, non-shared ones had lower generation probabilities.

Clones were sequenced by immunoSEQ multiplex PCR, and TCRdb holds only the in-frame ones, with some missing. The table shows about 800,000 clones, with 95% to 97% occurring only once. The CDR3 loop spans 16 amino acids. Germline CDR1 is SGHRS and CDR2 is YFSETQ. With V trimmed by 0 bases and J by 4 bases, 5 bases remained unmatched. The source of this sequence is a man aged 30 to 39 in good health. The sequenced sample consisted of naive CD8+ T cells sorted from blood. This chain joins TRBV5-1 and TRBJ1-2; 11 positions agree with TRBD1. CDR3 in DNA: TGCGCCAGCAGCTTGGAGGGACAGGGGGTCGTCTATGGCTACACCTTC. It specifies CASSLEGQGVVYGYTF.